Listed below are T cell receptor beta chains from one sample, sequenced in a study of T cell changes during pregnancy in multiple sclerosis. Method: immunoSEQ multiplex PCR; TCRdb's copy keeps in-frame clones and lacks some. The sample lists about 92,000 clones; 85% to 95% were seen once. Specimen: peripheral blood, collected in the third trimester of pregnancy. These receptors were collected from a female donor with multiple sclerosis, enrolled in a pregnancy study. Each CDR3 is given with its conserved first and last residue. A D gene is named only where the DNA matches it firmly.

TRBJ2-7 TRBD2 TRBV29-1 CSVVPAGGEQYF
TRBJ2-7 NA TRBV28 CASSRTGYEQYF
TRBJ1-5 NA TRBV29-1 CSVLELPNEPQHF
TRBJ2-3 NA TRBV9 CASSVGGPSTDTQYF
TRBJ1-1 NA TRBV4-3 CASSENRNTEAFF
TRBJ2-7 TRBD2 TRBV28 CASSSLAGGPYAEQYF
TRBJ2-7 NA TRBV5-6 CASLRPRTSSYEQYF
TRBJ2-1 NA TRBV2 CASRTDSSWNNEQFF
TRBJ2-7 TRBD2 TRBV9 CASSDASGSYEQYF
TRBJ2-7 TRBD1 TRBV7-9 CASSPGQGLGQYF
TRBJ2-2 NA TRBV5-1 CASSLDGGRAGELFF
TRBJ2-7 TRBD2 TRBV6-6 CASSSIAGAFYEQYF
TRBJ2-4 TRBD2 TRBV19 CASTLAGSKNIQYF
TRBJ1-3 NA TRBV25-1 CASSEWPGLGNTIYF
TRBJ2-5 NA TRBV7-2 CASSLDLSGNGETQYF
TRBJ1-4 NA TRBV7-9 CASSFSATNEKLFF
TRBJ2-7 TRBD2 TRBV5-4 CASSFSGRVLYEQYF
TRBJ1-1 NA TRBV7-2 CASSSRGMNTEAFF
TRBJ1-5 NA TRBV27 CASSLFAQGYSNQPQHF
TRBJ1-4 TRBD1 TRBV6-5 CASSGQGGKLFF
TRBJ1-2 NA TRBV4-2 CASSQDERIRSGYTF
TRBJ1-1 NA TRBV2 CASSDPGQSDAFF
TRBJ2-7 NA TRBV19 CASSITGEDEQYF
TRBJ2-1 NA TRBV21-1 CASSKIGTGAGLATSSSYNEQFF
TRBJ1-1 NA TRBV27 CASSRSTGEAFF
TRBJ1-3 NA TRBV6-5 CASRPTGIGNTIYF
TRBJ1-5 NA TRBV6-5 CASSYSPPYSNQPQHF
TRBJ2-7 TRBD1 TRBV4-2 CASSQRQGAQDEQYF
TRBJ2-5 NA TRBV19 CASSMGTLGQETQYF
TRBJ1-1 NA TRBV5-1 CASSLRTMNTEAFF
TRBJ2-3 NA TRBV10-3 CAISSQIGTDTQYF
TRBJ1-2 TRBD1 TRBV27 CASSLTGLNYGYTF
TRBJ2-2 TRBD1 TRBV15 CATSSRTGGNTGELFF
TRBJ2-7 NA TRBV10-3 CAIRPGEHEQYF
TRBJ2-2 TRBD2 TRBV7-6 CASSPTSGRDSTGELFF
TRBJ2-1 NA TRBV12-2 CASRFGTASSYNEQFF
TRBJ1-4 TRBD1 TRBV18 CASSPRTSAQGVYEKLFF
TRBJ1-1 NA TRBV7-3 CASSPYNDRNTEAFF
TRBJ2-7 NA TRBV28 CASSLTGSPTYEQYF
TRBJ2-5 TRBD1 TRBV25-1 CASSRQGRETQYF
TRBJ1-2 NA TRBV27 CASRQTASYGYTF
TRBJ1-5 NA TRBV10-3 CATKLNSNQPQHF
TRBJ2-7 TRBD1 TRBV4-1 CASSQASGTASYEQYF
TRBJ2-7 TRBD1 TRBV18 CASSPGQVSYEQYF
TRBJ1-3 NA TRBV11-2 CASSPARTLSSGNTIYF
TRBJ2-7 TRBD1 TRBV6-1 CASNLQGLTYEQYF
TRBJ2-3 TRBD2 TRBV27 CASSLDASGYTDTQYF
TRBJ2-7 TRBD1 TRBV10-3 CAIGRQGAQVYEQYF
TRBJ2-7 NA TRBV7-2 CASSPKGRNGAYEQYF
TRBJ1-4 TRBD1 TRBV6-6 CASSYSGGPTNEKLFF
TRBJ2-3 TRBD2 TRBV6-6 CASRTRTSVTDTQYF
TRBJ2-2 TRBD1 TRBV7-9 CASSRGQGHGELFF
TRBJ2-7 NA TRBV6-5 CASSRVGGYEQYF
TRBJ1-4 NA TRBV19 CASSIGWPEKLFF